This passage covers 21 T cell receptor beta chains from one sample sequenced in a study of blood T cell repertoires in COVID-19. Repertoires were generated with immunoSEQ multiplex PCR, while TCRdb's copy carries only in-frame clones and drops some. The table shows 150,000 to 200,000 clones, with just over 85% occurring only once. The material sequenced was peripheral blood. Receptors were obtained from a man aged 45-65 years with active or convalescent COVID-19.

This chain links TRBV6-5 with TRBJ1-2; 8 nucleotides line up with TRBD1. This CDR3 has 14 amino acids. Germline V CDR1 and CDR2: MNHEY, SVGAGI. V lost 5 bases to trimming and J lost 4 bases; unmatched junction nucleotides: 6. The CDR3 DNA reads TGTGCCAGCAGTAGGGACAGGCTTTTCTATGGCTACACCTTC. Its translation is CASSRDRLFYGYTF.

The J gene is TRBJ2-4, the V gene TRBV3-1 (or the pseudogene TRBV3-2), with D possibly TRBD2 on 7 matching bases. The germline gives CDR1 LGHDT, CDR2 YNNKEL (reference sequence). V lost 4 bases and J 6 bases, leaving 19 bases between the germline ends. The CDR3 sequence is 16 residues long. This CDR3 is CASSPTFGGQSNIQYF. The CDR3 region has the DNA TGTGCCAGCAGCCCCACCTTCGGGGGGCAGTCAAACATTCAGTACTTC.

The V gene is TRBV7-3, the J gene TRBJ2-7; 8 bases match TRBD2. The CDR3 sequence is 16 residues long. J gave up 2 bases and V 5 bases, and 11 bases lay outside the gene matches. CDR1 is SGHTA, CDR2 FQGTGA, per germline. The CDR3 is CASSVAGGAGPYEQYF. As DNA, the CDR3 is TGTGCCAGCAGCGTCGCGGGGGGCGCGGGACCCTACGAGCAGTACTTC.

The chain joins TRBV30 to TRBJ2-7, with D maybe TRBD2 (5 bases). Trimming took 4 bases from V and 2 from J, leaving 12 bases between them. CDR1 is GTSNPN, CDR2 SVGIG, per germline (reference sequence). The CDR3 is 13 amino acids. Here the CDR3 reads CAWNRLPAYEQYF. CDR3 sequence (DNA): TGTGCCTGGAACAGACTACCGGCCTACGAGCAGTACTTC.

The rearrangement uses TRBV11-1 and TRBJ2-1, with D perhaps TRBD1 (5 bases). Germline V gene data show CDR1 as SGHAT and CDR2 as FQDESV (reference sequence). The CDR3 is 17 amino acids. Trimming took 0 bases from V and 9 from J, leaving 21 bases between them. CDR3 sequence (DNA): TGTGCCAGCAGCTTAGCGGGCGCAGGGTCCCTTTCTAGTGAGCAGTTCTTC. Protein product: CASSLAGAGSLSSEQFF.

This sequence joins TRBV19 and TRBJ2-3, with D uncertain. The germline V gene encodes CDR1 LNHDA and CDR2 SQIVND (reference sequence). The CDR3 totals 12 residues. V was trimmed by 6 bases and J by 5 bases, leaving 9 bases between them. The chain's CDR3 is CASSPPGDTQYF. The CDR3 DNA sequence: TGTGCCAGTAGCCCCCCGGGAGATACGCAGTATTTT.

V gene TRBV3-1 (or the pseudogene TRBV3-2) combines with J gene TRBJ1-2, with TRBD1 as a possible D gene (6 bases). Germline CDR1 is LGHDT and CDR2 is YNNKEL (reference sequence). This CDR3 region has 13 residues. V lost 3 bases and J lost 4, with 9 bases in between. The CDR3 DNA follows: TGTGCCAGCAGCCAGGCAGGGGTCTATGGCTACACCTTC. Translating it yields CASSQAGVYGYTF.

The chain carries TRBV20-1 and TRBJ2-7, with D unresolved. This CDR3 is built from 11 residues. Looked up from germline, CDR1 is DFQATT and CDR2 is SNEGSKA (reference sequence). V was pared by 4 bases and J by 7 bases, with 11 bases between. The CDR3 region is CSAIGLGEQYF. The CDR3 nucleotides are TGCAGTGCTATTGGGCTTGGGGAGCAGTACTTC.

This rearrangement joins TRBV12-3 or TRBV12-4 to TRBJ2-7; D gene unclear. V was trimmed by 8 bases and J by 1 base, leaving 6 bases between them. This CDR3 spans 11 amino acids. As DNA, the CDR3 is TGTGCCAGCTCCCATTCCTACGAGCAGTACTTC. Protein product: CASSHSYEQYF.

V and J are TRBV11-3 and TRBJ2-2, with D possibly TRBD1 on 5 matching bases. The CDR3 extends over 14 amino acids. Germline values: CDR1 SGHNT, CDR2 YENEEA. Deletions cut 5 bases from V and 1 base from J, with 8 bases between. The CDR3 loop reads CASSPGQNTGELFF. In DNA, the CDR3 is TGTGCCAGCAGCCCTGGACAGAACACCGGGGAGCTGTTTTTT.

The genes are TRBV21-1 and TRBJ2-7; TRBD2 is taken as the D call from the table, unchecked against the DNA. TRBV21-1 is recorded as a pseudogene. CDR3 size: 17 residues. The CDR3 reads CASSTRDYRRTYYEQYF. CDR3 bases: TGTGCCAGCAGCACCCGGGACTACCGGCGTACCTACTACGAGCAGTACTTC.

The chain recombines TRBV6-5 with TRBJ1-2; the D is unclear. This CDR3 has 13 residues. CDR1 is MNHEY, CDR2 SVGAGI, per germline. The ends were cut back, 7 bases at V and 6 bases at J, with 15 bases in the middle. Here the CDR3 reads CASKTAKSHGYTF. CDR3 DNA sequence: TGTGCCAGCAAAACAGCCAAGAGCCATGGCTACACCTTC.

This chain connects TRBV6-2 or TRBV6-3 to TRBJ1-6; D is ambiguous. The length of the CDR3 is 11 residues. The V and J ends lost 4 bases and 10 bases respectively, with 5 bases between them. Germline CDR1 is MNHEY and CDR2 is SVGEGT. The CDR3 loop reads CASSWESPLHF. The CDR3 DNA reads TGTGCCAGCAGTTGGGAGTCACCCCTCCACTTT.

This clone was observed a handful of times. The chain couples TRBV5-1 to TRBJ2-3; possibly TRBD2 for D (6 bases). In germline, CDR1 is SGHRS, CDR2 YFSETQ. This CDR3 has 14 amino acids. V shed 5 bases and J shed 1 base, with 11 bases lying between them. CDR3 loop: CASRYWEGTDTQYF. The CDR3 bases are TGCGCCAGCAGATACTGGGAGGGCACAGATACGCAGTATTTT.

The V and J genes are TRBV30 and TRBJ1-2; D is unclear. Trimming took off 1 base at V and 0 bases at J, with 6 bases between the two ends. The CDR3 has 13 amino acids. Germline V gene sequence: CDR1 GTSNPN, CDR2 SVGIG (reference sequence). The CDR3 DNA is TGTGCCTGGAGTGATCCAGCTAACTATGGCTACACCTTC. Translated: CAWSDPANYGYTF.

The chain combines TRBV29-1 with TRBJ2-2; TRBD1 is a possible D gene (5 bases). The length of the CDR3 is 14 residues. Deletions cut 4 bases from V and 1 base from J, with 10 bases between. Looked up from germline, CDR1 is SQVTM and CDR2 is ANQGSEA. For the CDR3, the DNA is TGCAGCGTTGTTAGGCAGGGGAACACCGGGGAGCTGTTTTTT. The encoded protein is CSVVRQGNTGELFF.

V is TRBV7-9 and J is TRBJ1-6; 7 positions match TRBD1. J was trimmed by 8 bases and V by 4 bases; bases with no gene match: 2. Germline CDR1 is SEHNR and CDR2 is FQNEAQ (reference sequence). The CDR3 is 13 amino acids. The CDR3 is CASSYDRDSPLHF. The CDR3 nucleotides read TGTGCCAGCAGCTACGACAGGGATTCACCCCTCCACTTT.

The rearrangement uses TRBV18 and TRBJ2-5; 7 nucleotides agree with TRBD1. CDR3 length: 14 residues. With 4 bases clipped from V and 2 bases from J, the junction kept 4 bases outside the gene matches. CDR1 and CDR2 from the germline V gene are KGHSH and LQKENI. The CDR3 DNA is TGTGCCAGCTCACGGGACAGTTCACAAGAGACCCAGTACTTC. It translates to CASSRDSSQETQYF.

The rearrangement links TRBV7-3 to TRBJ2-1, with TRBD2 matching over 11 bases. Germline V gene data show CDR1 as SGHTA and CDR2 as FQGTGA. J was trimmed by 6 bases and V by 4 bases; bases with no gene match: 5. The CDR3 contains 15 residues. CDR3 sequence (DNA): TGTGCCAGCAGCTCGGCTAGCGGGGGGATCAATGAGCAGTTCTTC. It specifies CASSSASGGINEQFF.

The CDR3 bases are TGTGCCAGCAGCGTAGGGGACAGACCCACAGATACGCAGTATTTT. This gives the protein CASSVGDRPTDTQYF. This sequence joins TRBV9 and TRBJ2-3; 7 positions agree with TRBD1. CDR1 SGDLS and CDR2 YYNGEE come from the germline V gene. The CDR3 is 15 amino acids. V was clipped by 0 bases and J by 2 bases; unmatched bases: 3.

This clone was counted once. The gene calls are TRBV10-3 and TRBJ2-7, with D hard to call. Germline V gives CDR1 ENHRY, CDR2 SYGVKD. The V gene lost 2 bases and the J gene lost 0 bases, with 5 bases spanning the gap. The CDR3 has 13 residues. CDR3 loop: CAISERSSYEQYF. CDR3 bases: TGTGCCATCAGTGAGAGGAGCTCCTACGAGCAGTACTTC.